Detailed here is one TCR beta chain. Its antigen is not known. Profiled with immunoSEQ multiplex PCR; TCRdb holds only in-frame clones, not every one. The repertoire consists of over 120,000 clones, with 89% occurring once and the leading ten covering roughly 1.5%. V gave up 2 bases and J gave up 7 bases, with 10 bases separating them. The CDR3 covers 13 residues. The germline CDR1 and CDR2 sequences are MNHEY and SVGEGT. This sample was included in a study of T cell responses to AZD1222 COVID-19 vaccine. Study findings and constraints: Repertoire collection took place solely once the T cell response had peaked. The donor cohort was predominantly white British with a female majority, and clonal diversity may have been underestimated. Reportedly, nearly half of unique spike TCRs recognized epitopes outside B.1.351/B.1.1.7 mutations. Spike-specific TCR repertoires showed rising breadth and depth after two AZD1222 doses.

The TCR originated in an adult who received the AZD1222 COVID-19 vaccine. V gene TRBV6-2 or TRBV6-3 combines with J gene TRBJ2-3; D uncertain. This material consisted of peripheral blood, taken 28 days after the second AZD1222 dose. CDR3 sequence: CASSYQGRHTQYF. In DNA, the CDR3 is TGTGCCAGCAGTTACCAAGGTCGCCATACGCAGTATTTT.